Below are 28 T cell receptor beta chains sequenced from a single sample in a study of shared clonotypes between healthy human individuals. The table came from immunoSEQ multiplex PCR; TCRdb's copy has only in-frame clones and leaves some out. The sample has 1 million to 1.2 million clones; 70% to 85% are singletons. Sequenced: memory CD4+ T cells from PBMCs. Subset defined: CD45RA-negative fraction. The receptors here all came from a man between 18 and 29 years old in good health. Some clones in this sample may be carry-over from other donors' samples.

The chain combines TRBV5-1 with TRBJ2-3; 8 nucleotides align to TRBD1. Germline V CDR1 and CDR2: SGHRS, YFSETQ. Unmatched junction bases numbered 7, after V lost 4 bases and J lost 6 bases. The CDR3 is 14 residues long. CDR3 amino acids: CASSPDRVGDTQYF. In DNA form, the CDR3 reads TGCGCCAGCAGCCCGGACAGGGTGGGCGATACGCAGTATTTT.

As regards this clone: This could be a read error, since a much larger clone is one nucleotide away. The V and J genes are TRBV4-2 and TRBJ2-3; possibly TRBD1 or TRBD2 for D (5 bases each). This CDR3 has 16 amino acids. The germline CDR1 and CDR2 sequences are LGHNA and YNFKEQ. V dropped 3 bases and J dropped 5 bases, with 18 bases sitting between them. This CDR3 is CASSQGDRRSGDTQYF. CDR3 sequence (DNA): TGTGCCAGCAGCCAGGGGGATAGGCGGTCCGGAGATACGCAGTATTTT.

This rearrangement joins TRBV5-1 to TRBJ2-7; tentative D call: TRBD1 (6 bases). The ends were cut back, 6 bases at V and 5 bases at J, with 15 bases in the middle. Germline loops: CDR1 SGHRS, CDR2 YFSETQ. The CDR3 runs 13 residues. The CDR3 DNA reads as TGCGCCAGCAAACCCCACAGGGACCACGAGCAGTACTTC. This gives the protein CASKPHRDHEQYF.

V gene TRBV7-2 combines with J gene TRBJ2-1; 8 bases align to TRBD1. Unmatched junction bases numbered 6, after V lost 0 bases and J lost 2 bases. CDR3 length equals 17 residues. Per the germline V gene, CDR1 is SGHTA and CDR2 is FQGNSA. The CDR3 DNA reads as TGTGCCAGCAGCTTAGCGACGACAGGGGTTGCCTACAATGAGCAGTTCTTC. Its protein product is CASSLATTGVAYNEQFF.

This clone was seen only a few times. The rearrangement uses TRBV30 and TRBJ2-7; D gene ambiguous. CDR1 and CDR2 from the germline V gene are GTSNPN and SVGIG (reference sequence). CDR3 length equals 11 residues. V lost 3 bases and J 2 bases, leaving 5 bases between the germline ends. For the CDR3, the DNA is TGTGCCTGGAGCGACACCTACGAGCAGTACTTC. This translates into CAWSDTYEQYF.

The chain combines TRBV6-1 with TRBJ1-2; tentatively, D is TRBD1 (5 bases). Germline CDR1 is MNHNS and CDR2 is SASEGT. Trimming removed 6 bases from V and 3 bases from J, with 8 bases in between. The CDR3 length is 12 residues. The CDR3 sequence: CASSKGYYGYTF. The CDR3 bases are TGTGCCAGCAGCAAGGGGTACTATGGCTACACCTTC.

A single count supports this clone. This sequence joins TRBV30 and TRBJ2-7, with 8 bases lining up with TRBD2. The CDR3 extends over 14 amino acids. The germline CDR1 and CDR2 sequences are GTSNPN and SVGIG (reference sequence). The V and J ends lost 0 bases and 3 bases, in that order; junction bases with no gene match: 4. This CDR3 is CAWSVLADNYEQYF. The CDR3 bases are TGTGCCTGGAGTGTACTAGCGGACAACTACGAGCAGTACTTC.

This rearrangement joins TRBV19 to TRBJ1-1; D is unclear. The germline V and J ends were trimmed by 3 bases and 1 base, with 9 bases remaining between them. Germline CDR1 reads LNHDA; CDR2 reads SQIVND (reference sequence). The CDR3 consists of 14 residues. The CDR3 region has the DNA TGTGCCAGTAGTATGCCAGGTCGGAACACTGAAGCTTTCTTT. Protein product: CASSMPGRNTEAFF.

This chain connects TRBV7-2 to TRBJ2-1; D gene uncertain. CDR3 length: 11 residues. Trimming pared 1 base from V and 15 bases from J, leaving 10 bases between. From germline, CDR1 is SGHTA and CDR2 FQGNSA. The CDR3 loop reads CASSLGVGWFF. The CDR3 bases are TGTGCCAGCAGCTTAGGTGTGGGATGGTTCTTC.

This chain links TRBV4-1 with TRBJ1-5, with TRBD1 identical over 10 bases. V lost 5 bases to trimming and J lost 6 bases; unmatched junction nucleotides: 4. CDR1 is MGHRA, CDR2 YSYEKL, per germline. This CDR3 region has 14 residues. The DNA of the CDR3 is TGCGCCAGCAGCTCCGGACAGGGGGGTCAGCCCCAGCATTTT. This encodes CASSSGQGGQPQHF.

A remark on this clone: A read error may account for a junction end that differs from germline. This sequence joins TRBV5-1 and TRBJ1-6; no firm D call. The germline V gene has CDR1 SGHRS and CDR2 YFSETQ. The CDR3 contains 14 residues. This CDR3 reads CASCLDGLNSPLHF. DNA of the CDR3: TGCGCCAGCTGCTTGGACGGTCTTAATTCACCCCTCCACTTT.

The V and J genes are TRBV7-9 and TRBJ2-2; 10 bases match TRBD1. Germline V gene data show CDR1 as SEHNR and CDR2 as FQNEAQ (reference sequence). V dropped 5 bases and J dropped 9; count of bases not matched to a gene: 12. The CDR3 contains 16 residues. CDR3: CASSLMTGGAVRELFF. DNA for the CDR3: TGTGCCAGCAGCCTAATGACAGGGGGCGCCGTGAGGGAGCTGTTTTTT. Variable domain in full (rest from reference TRBV7-9 and TRBJ2-2): DTGVSQNPRHKITKRGQNVTFRCDPISEHNRLYWYRQTLGQGPEFLTYFQNEAQLEKSRLLSDRFSAERPKGSFSTLEIQRTEQGDSAMYLCASSLMTGGAVRELFFGEGSRLTVL.

V usage is TRBV27 and J usage is TRBJ1-5; TRBD1 matches 9 bases. J was trimmed by 6 bases and V by 4 bases; bases with no gene match: 4. The germline V gene encodes CDR1 MNHEY and CDR2 SMNVEV (reference sequence). CDR3 length: 14 residues. Written as DNA, the CDR3 is TGTGCCAGCAGTTCACAGGGGGCAAGTCAGCCCCAGCATTTT. Translating gives CASSSQGASQPQHF.

The chain carries TRBV2 and TRBJ2-4; TRBD1 aligns across 7 bases. Trimming cost V 6 bases and J 2 bases; bases outside gene matches: 4. CDR1 is SNHLY, CDR2 FYNNEI, per germline. The CDR3 covers 14 residues. CDR3 amino acids: CASSLDRTKNIQYF. Here the CDR3 DNA reads TGTGCCAGCAGCTTGGACAGGACCAAAAACATTCAGTACTTC.

The chain is built from TRBV7-2 and TRBJ1-4; 10 nucleotides line up with TRBD1. Germline values: CDR1 SGHTA, CDR2 FQGNSA. CDR3 length: 16 residues. The V gene end was trimmed by 2 bases and the J gene end by 10 bases; junction bases not matched to a gene: 10. DNA for the CDR3: TGTGCCAGCAGCTTACTCGGGACAGGGGTATTAGGAAAACTGTTTTTT. Its protein product is CASSLLGTGVLGKLFF.

This chain joins TRBV11-3 and TRBJ2-5, with a tentative D call TRBD2 (6 bases). The CDR3 loop spans 16 amino acids. Trimming removed 1 base at V and 7 bases at J, with 19 bases between. Germline V lookup: CDR1 SGHNT, CDR2 YENEEA. The CDR3 loop reads CASSLGPTTEEGTQYF. In nucleotides, the CDR3 is TGTGCCAGCAGCTTAGGACCCACGACAGAGGAGGGGACCCAGTACTTC.

To note about this clone: A read error is possible here, since a much larger clone lies one base away. This specimen includes other DNA sequences encoding the same CDR3. This chain links TRBV5-1 with TRBJ2-3; tentatively, D is TRBD2 (5 bases). Trimming stripped 7 bases from V and 3 bases from J, with 15 bases between. Germline CDR1 is SGHRS and CDR2 is YFSETQ. The CDR3 is 14 amino acids. The CDR3 region has the DNA TGCGCCAGCTGTACGGGATTTAGTACAGATACGCAGTATTTT. Protein product: CASCTGFSTDTQYF.

J is TRBJ1-5 and V is TRBV6-1, with D possibly matching TRBD1 (6 bases). Per the germline V gene, CDR1 is MNHNS and CDR2 is SASEGT. The ends were cut back, 7 bases at V and 1 base at J, with 11 bases in the middle. CDR3 size: 14 residues. The CDR3 nucleotides read TGTGCCAGCATTCAAGGACAGAGCAATCAGCCCCAGCATTTT. Translated, it gives CASIQGQSNQPQHF.

As concerns this clone: Distinct nucleotide sequences in the sample also encode this CDR3. The chain recombines TRBV7-2 with TRBJ2-5, with a weak D call TRBD1 (5 bases). The V end lost 1 base, the J end lost 5 bases, and 11 bases lay between the germline ends. The CDR3 contains 14 residues. CDR1 and CDR2 from the germline V gene are SGHTA and FQGNSA. The CDR3 sequence: CASSLVQGGETQYF. CDR3 bases: TGTGCCAGCAGCTTAGTCCAGGGTGGGGAGACCCAGTACTTC.

This chain connects TRBV2 to TRBJ2-3; 8 bases are shared with TRBD2. Trimming removed 5 bases from V and 1 base from J; junction bases left unmatched: 5. Germline-derived CDR1 and CDR2 are SNHLY and FYNNEI. This CDR3 is built from 15 residues. The CDR3 spells CASSPREGGTDTQYF. CDR3 in DNA: TGTGCCAGCAGTCCCCGGGAGGGGGGCACAGATACGCAGTATTTT.

This clone has more than one count but fewer than ten. This chain connects TRBV10-2 to TRBJ2-1; 8 nucleotides match TRBD2. There are 15 residues in the CDR3. The V segment lost 8 bases and the J segment 10 bases; nucleotides outside the gene matches: 16. Germline CDR1 is WSHSY and CDR2 is SAAADI. The CDR3 here is CASPWGWREAGEQFF. In DNA form, the CDR3 reads TGCGCCAGCCCTTGGGGTTGGCGGGAGGCCGGGGAGCAGTTCTTC.

This clone was detected a few times. This chain joins TRBV4-3 and TRBJ1-3; maybe TRBD1 (5 bases). V was cut by 0 bases and J by 0 bases, with 6 bases left in between. CDR3 length equals 15 residues. Germline CDR1 reads LGHNA; CDR2 reads YSLEER. The CDR3 DNA follows: TGCGCCAGCAGCCAAGAGGGGGGCTCTGGAAACACCATATATTTT. This codes for CASSQEGGSGNTIYF.

This clone was found a few times. The chain carries TRBV5-6 and TRBJ1-2, with D perhaps matching TRBD1 (6 bases). The CDR3 has 15 amino acids. Germline V gives CDR1 SGHDT, CDR2 YYEEEE. Trimming shortened V by 2 bases and J by 6 bases, and 17 bases separated the two germline ends. The CDR3, as DNA: TGTGCCAGCAGCTTTCTTGACAGGCCCCTCGATGGCTACACCTTC. Translation gives CASSFLDRPLDGYTF. Full variable domain (missing parts from reference TRBV5-6 and TRBJ1-2): DAGVTQSPTHLIKTRGQQVTLRCSPKSGHDTVSWYQQALGQGPQFIFQYYEEEERQRGNFPDRFSGHQFPNYSSELNVNALLLGDSALYLCASSFLDRPLDGYTFGSGTRLTVV.

The rearrangement links TRBV4-1 to TRBJ1-4, with D possibly TRBD1 on 5 matching bases. Trimming removed 1 base at V and 13 bases at J, with 19 bases between. The germline V gene encodes CDR1 MGHRA and CDR2 YSYEKL. The CDR3 runs to 15 residues. CDR3 coding DNA: TGCGCCAGCAGCCAAGTTGACGGAACCCTGGGGGGACTGTTTTTT. It is translated as CASSQVDGTLGGLFF.

V and J are TRBV7-3 and TRBJ2-4; D perhaps matches TRBD2 (5 bases). Deletions cut 2 bases from V and 5 bases from J, with 7 bases between. Germline-derived CDR1 and CDR2 are SGHTA and FQGTGA. The CDR3 spans 13 residues. CDR3 bases: TGTGCCAGCAGCTTACGGGGTCAAAACATTCAGTACTTC. Encoded protein: CASSLRGQNIQYF.

This chain uses TRBV28 with TRBJ2-7, with D possibly being TRBD2 (6 bases). V shed 5 bases and J shed 2 bases, with 22 bases lying between them. CDR1 and CDR2 (germline): MDHEN, SYDVKM. The CDR3 is 17 amino acids. The CDR3 bases are TGTGCCAGCAGTCGTACCACGGCCCGGGACTCCACCTACGAGCAGTACTTC. Amino acids: CASSRTTARDSTYEQYF.

CDR3 amino acids: CASSLATAVSYNEQFF. The CDR3 DNA reads TGTGCCAGCAGCTTGGCCACGGCGGTCTCCTACAATGAGCAGTTCTTC. The V gene is TRBV5-5, the J gene TRBJ2-1, with D unclear. Trimming removed 0 bases from V and 0 bases from J, with 10 bases in between. The CDR3 sequence is 16 residues long. Germline lookup yields CDR1 SGHKS and CDR2 YYEKEE (reference sequence).

The CDR3 sequence is CASSLEGTGVHEQYF. CDR3 bases: TGCGCCAGCAGCTTGGAGGGGACAGGGGTGCACGAGCAGTACTTC. The rearrangement links TRBV5-1 to TRBJ2-7; 10 nucleotides agree with TRBD1. Trimming removed 0 bases from V and 5 bases from J; junction bases left unmatched: 5. This CDR3 contains 15 residues. CDR1 is SGHRS, CDR2 YFSETQ, per germline. Full variable domain (outside the CDR3, taken from reference TRBV5-1 and TRBJ2-7): KAGVTQTPRYLIKTRGQQVTLSCSPISGHRSVSWYQQTPGQGLQFLFEYFSETQRNKGNFPGRFSGRQFSNSRSEMNVSTLELGDSALYLCASSLEGTGVHEQYFGPGTRLTVT.